These T cell receptor beta chains were read from a single sample in a study of T cell repertoires in cytomegalovirus infection. TCRdb reprocessed the reads with MiXCR, giving one entry per CDR3 protein. The sample carries 100,000 to 150,000 distinct CDR3 sequences, 32% recorded once. Their cognate antigens are unknown. The sample here was CD8+ T cells from cultured PBMCs, taken from culture after CMV antigen stimulation. Receptors originate from a human donor in good health (CMV status not recorded). Some clones in this sample may be carry-over from other donors' samples. CDR3s include the opening cysteine and the closing phenylalanine or tryptophan. Size is stated for part of the rows, as once, few or many counts, or as a class when the clone is expanded.

j_call clone_size v_call cdr3_aa
TRBJ1-2 NA TRBV27 CASSPSGSYGYTF
TRBJ1-5 NA TRBV6-8 CASSSTGGQGWGQPQHF
TRBJ2-3 NA TRBV11-2 CASSPGRGDTDTQYF
TRBJ1-1 NA TRBV6-2/TRBV6-3 CASLPAGGMNTEAFF
TRBJ1-6 NA TRBV12-3/TRBV12-4 CASSFSRNSPLHF
TRBJ2-5 few TRBV7-8 CASSLFLHPQETQYF
TRBJ1-6 NA TRBV5-1 CANSWGGASRNSPLHF
TRBJ2-7 NA TRBV12-3/TRBV12-4 CASSLVAASSYEQYF
TRBJ2-1 NA TRBV6-2/TRBV6-3 CASSYGTVNEQFF
TRBJ2-5 many TRBV7-6 CASTLFYGESETQYF
TRBJ1-1 NA TRBV28 CASSLTVMNTEAFF
TRBJ1-5 few TRBV11-3 CASSRTGNQPQHF
TRBJ1-5 many TRBV7-8 CASSSTGGRNQPQHF
TRBJ2-3 NA TRBV7-8 CASSLPPTSGSTDTQYF
TRBJ2-1 NA TRBV27 CASSFSGGGVTYNEQFF
TRBJ1-4 once TRBV19 CASSGPTNEKLFF
TRBJ2-2 NA TRBV6-5 CASSYSWDRVTGELFF
TRBJ1-1 NA TRBV7-8 CASSSRGQMNTEAFF
TRBJ2-1 NA TRBV11-2 CASSFGGAWDEQFF
TRBJ2-5 many TRBV5-1 CASSLIGGGPQETQYF
TRBJ2-1 many TRBV6-2/TRBV6-3 CASRGDSEYYNEQFF
TRBJ2-3 NA TRBV28 CASSVGSLGGTGDTQYF
TRBJ1-6 few TRBV4-1 CASSQASRSYNSPLHF
TRBJ2-7 NA TRBV19 CASSPGRIYEQYF
TRBJ2-1 many TRBV7-9 CASSSGRDFPDNEQFF
TRBJ2-1 NA TRBV5-1 CASSHTSGGSYNEQIF
TRBJ2-7 NA TRBV6-5 CASRSGYEQYF
TRBJ1-1 NA TRBV25-1 CASSGGQGTEAFF
TRBJ2-7 few TRBV28 CASSLDRGIYEQYF
TRBJ1-2 NA TRBV12-5 CASGPGGGQGHYGYTF
TRBJ2-2 few TRBV5-4 CASSPLSAELGTGELFF
TRBJ1-5 NA TRBV19 CATGGLQGGYQPQHF
TRBJ2-7 NA TRBV19 CASSIGHPGTYEQYF
TRBJ2-7 few TRBV7-6 CASSQGTSGPYEQYF
TRBJ1-5 NA TRBV10-3 CAISDRRNQPQHF
TRBJ2-3 NA TRBV6-6 CASSYRATSSDMQYF
TRBJ1-2 few TRBV19 CASRSRDMRYGYTF
TRBJ2-4 once TRBV5-3 CASSLRFLDIQYF
TRBJ2-3 few TRBV19 CASSIGFKGRTDTQYF
TRBJ2-3 many TRBV7-8 CASSFASGLAGGTDTQYF
TRBJ2-7 NA TRBV27 CASSSRGTGTYEQYF
TRBJ2-7 NA TRBV4-1 CASSQDYGDYEQYF
TRBJ2-7 NA TRBV4-3 CASSHSGTGVYEQYF